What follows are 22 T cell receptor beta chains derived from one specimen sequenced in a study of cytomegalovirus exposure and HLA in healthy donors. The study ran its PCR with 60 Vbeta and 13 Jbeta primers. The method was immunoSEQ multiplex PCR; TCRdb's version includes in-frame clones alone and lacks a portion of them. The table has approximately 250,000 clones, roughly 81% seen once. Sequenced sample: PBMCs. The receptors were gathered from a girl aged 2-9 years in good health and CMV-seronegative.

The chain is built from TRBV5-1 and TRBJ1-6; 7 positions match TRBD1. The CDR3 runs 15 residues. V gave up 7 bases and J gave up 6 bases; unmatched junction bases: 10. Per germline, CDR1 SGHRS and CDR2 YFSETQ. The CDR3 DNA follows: TGCGCCAGCCGGAACGGGACAGTGAGTAATTCACCCCTCCACTTT. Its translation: CASRNGTVSNSPLHF. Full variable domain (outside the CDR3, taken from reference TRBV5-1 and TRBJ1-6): KAGVTQTPRYLIKTRGQQVTLSCSPISGHRSVSWYQQTPGQGLQFLFEYFSETQRNKGNFPGRFSGRQFSNSRSEMNVSTLELGDSALYLCASRNGTVSNSPLHFGNGTRLTVT.

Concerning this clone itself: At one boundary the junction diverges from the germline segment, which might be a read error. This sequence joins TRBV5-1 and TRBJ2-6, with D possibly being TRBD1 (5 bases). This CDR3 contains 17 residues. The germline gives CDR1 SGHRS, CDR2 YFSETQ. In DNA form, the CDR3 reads TGCGCCAGCGGGGAACTGGACGGAAACTCTGGGGCCAACGTCCTGACTTTT. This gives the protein CASGELDGNSGANVLTF.

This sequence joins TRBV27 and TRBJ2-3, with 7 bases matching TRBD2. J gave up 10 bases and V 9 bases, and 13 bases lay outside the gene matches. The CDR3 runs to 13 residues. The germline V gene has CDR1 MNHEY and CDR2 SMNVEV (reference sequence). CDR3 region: CASFGRGDRSQYF. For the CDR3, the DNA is TGTGCCAGTTTTGGACGGGGGGATCGTTCGCAGTATTTT.

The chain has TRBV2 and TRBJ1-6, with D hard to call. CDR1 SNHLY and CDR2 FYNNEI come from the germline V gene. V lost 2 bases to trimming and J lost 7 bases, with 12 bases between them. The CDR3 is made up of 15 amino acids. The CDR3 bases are TGTGCCAGCAGTGAAAAACTAAGGCGGAATTCACCCCTCCACTTT. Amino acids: CASSEKLRRNSPLHF.

CDR3 loop: CASRAIVSGQETQYF. The CDR3 nucleotides read TGTGCCAGCAGGGCGATTGTGAGCGGACAAGAGACCCAGTACTTC. The rearrangement uses TRBV2 and TRBJ2-5; D possibly corresponds to TRBD2 (5 bases). With 6 bases removed from V and 2 bases from J, the gap between germline ends came to 16 bases. Looked up from germline, CDR1 is SNHLY and CDR2 is FYNNEI. This CDR3 has 15 residues.

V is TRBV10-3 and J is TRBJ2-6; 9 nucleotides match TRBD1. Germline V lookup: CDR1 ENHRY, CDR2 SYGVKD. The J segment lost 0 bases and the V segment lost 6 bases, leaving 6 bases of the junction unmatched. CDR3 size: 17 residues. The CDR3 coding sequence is TGTGCCATCAGCCCCGACAGGGGGGGCTCTGGGGCCAACGTCCTGACTTTC. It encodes CAISPDRGGSGANVLTF.

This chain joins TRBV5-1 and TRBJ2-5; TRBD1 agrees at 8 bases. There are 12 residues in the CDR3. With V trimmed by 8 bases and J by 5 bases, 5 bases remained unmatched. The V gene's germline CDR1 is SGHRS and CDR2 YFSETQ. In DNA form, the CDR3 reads TGCGCCAGACCCAGGGGGCAGGAGACCCAGTACTTC. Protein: CARPRGQETQYF.

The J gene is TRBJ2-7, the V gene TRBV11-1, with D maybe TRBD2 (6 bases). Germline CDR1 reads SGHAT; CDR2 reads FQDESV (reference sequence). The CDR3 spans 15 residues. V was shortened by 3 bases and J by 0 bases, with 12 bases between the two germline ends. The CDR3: CASSFRRGSSYEQYF. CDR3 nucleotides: TGTGCCAGCAGCTTCCGCCGGGGGAGCTCCTACGAGCAGTACTTC.

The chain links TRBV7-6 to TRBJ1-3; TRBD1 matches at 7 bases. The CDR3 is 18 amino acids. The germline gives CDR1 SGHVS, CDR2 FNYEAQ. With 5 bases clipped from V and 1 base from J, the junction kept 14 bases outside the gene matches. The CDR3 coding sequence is TGTGCCAGCAGCCCGACCCCCGGGACAGACCTTTCTGGAAACACCATATATTTT. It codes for CASSPTPGTDLSGNTIYF.

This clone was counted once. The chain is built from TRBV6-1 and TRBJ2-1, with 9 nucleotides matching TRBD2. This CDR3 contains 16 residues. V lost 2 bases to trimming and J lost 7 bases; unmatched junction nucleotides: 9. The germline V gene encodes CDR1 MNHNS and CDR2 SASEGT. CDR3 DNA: TGTGCCAGCAGTGAAAGTGGACTAGCGCGTTCTAATGAGCAGTTCTTC. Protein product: CASSESGLARSNEQFF.

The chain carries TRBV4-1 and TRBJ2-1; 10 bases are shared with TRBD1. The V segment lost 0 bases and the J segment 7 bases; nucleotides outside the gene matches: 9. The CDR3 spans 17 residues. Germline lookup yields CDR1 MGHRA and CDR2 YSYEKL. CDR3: CASSQDAFRQGANEQFF. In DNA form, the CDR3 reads TGCGCCAGCAGCCAAGATGCATTCCGACAGGGGGCTAATGAGCAGTTCTTC.

CDR3 loop: CASRGTSGRAKNIQYF. In DNA form, the CDR3 reads TGTGCCAGCAGGGGAACTAGCGGGAGAGCCAAAAACATTCAGTACTTC. V gene TRBV27 combines with J gene TRBJ2-4; 11 nucleotides align to TRBD2. The germline gives CDR1 MNHEY, CDR2 SMNVEV (reference sequence). CDR3 size: 16 residues. V gave up 6 bases and J gave up 0 bases; unmatched junction bases: 4.

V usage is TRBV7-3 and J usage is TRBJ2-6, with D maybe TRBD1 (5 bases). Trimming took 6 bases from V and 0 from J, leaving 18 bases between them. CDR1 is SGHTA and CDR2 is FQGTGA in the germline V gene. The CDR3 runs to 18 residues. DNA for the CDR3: TGTGCCAGCAGTCTGTGGGGCAGTATTTTCTCTGGGGCCAACGTCCTGACTTTC. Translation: CASSLWGSIFSGANVLTF.

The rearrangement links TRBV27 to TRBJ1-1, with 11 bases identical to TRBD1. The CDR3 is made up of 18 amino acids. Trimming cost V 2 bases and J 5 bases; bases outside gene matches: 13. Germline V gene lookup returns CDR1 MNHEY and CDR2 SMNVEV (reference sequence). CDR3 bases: TGTGCCAGCAGTTTACGAGGACAGGGGGCGTTGGCCGCTACTGAAGCTTTCTTT. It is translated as CASSLRGQGALAATEAFF.

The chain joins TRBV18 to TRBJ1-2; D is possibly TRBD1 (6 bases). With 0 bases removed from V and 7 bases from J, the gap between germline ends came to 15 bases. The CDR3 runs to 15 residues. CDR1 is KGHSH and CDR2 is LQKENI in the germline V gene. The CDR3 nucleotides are TGTGCCAGCTCACCACCGATCCCGGGGGGGCTTGGCTACACCTTC. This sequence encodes CASSPPIPGGLGYTF.

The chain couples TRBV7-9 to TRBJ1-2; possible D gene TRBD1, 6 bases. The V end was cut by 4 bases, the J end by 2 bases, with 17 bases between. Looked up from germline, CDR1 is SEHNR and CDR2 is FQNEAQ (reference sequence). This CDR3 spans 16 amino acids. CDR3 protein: CASSSASDRVNYGYTF. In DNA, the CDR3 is TGTGCCAGCAGCTCGGCCTCGGACAGAGTAAACTATGGCTACACCTTC.

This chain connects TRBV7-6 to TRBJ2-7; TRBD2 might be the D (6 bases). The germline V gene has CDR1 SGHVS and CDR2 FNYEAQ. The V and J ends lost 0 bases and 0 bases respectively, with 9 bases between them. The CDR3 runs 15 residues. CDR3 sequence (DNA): TGTGCCAGCAGCTTAGCCTCAGCGGGCTCCTACGAGCAGTACTTC. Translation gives CASSLASAGSYEQYF.

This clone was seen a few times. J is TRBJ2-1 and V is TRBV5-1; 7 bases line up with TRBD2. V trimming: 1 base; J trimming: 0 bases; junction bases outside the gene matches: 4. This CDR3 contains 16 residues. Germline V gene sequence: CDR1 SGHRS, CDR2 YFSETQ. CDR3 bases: TGCGCCAGCAGCTTGTTAAGGACTAGCTCCTACAATGAGCAGTTCTTC. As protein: CASSLLRTSSYNEQFF. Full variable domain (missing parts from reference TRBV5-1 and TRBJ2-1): KAGVTQTPRYLIKTRGQQVTLSCSPISGHRSVSWYQQTPGQGLQFLFEYFSETQRNKGNFPGRFSGRQFSNSRSEMNVSTLELGDSALYLCASSLLRTSSYNEQFFGPGTRLTVL.

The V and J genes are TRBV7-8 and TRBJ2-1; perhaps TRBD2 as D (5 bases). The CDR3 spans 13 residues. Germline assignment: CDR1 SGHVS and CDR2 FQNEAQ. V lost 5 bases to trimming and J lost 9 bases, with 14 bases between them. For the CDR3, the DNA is TGTGCCAGCAGCCCTCCATTAAGCGGTGAGCAGTTCTTC. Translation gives CASSPPLSGEQFF.

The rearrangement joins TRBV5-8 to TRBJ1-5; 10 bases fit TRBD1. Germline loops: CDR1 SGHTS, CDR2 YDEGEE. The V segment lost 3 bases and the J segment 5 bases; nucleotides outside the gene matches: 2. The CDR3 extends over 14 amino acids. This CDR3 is CASSSDRGYQPQHF. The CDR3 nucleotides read TGTGCCAGCAGCTCGGACAGGGGGTATCAGCCCCAGCATTTT.

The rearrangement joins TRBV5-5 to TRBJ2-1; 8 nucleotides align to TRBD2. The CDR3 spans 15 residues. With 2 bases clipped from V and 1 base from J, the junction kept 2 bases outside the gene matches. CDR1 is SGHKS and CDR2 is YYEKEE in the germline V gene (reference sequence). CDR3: CASSLTSGSYNEQFF. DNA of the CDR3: TGTGCCAGCAGCTTAACTAGCGGTTCCTACAATGAGCAGTTCTTC. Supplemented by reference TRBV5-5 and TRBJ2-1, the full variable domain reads DAGVTQSPTHLIKTRGQQVTLRCSPISGHKSVSWYQQVLGQGPQFIFQYYEKEERGRGNFPDRFSARQFPNYSSELNVNALLLGDSALYLCASSLTSGSYNEQFFGPGTRLTVL.

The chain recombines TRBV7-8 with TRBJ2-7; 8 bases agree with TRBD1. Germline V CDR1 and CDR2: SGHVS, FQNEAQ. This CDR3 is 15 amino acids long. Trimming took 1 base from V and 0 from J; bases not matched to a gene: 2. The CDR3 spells CASSLGTGSSYEQYF. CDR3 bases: TGTGCCAGCAGCTTAGGGACAGGGAGCTCCTACGAGCAGTACTTC. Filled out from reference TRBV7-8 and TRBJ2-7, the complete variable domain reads GAGVSQSPRYKVAKRGQDVALRCDPISGHVSLFWYQQALGQGPEFLTYFQNEAQLDKSGLPSDRFFAERPEGSVSTLKIQRTQQEDSAVYLCASSLGTGSSYEQYFGPGTRLTVT.